There are many counts of the clone carrying this T cell receptor beta chain. Generation of TCR beta libraries employed quantitative 5'-RACE incorporating molecular barcodes. A single record per CDR3 protein comes from TCRdb applying MiXCR to the 5' RACE reads. The sample has approximately 260,000 distinct CDR3 sequences, less than 10% seen once. This record belongs to a study of CD8 T cells in ankylosing spondylitis. The clonotype originates from a male donor with ankylosing spondylitis or in good health (not recorded which). The specimen sequenced was blood, either unsorted or a sorted T cell fraction (not recorded which).

The CDR3: CASSLRPRDSSGNTIYF. In DNA form, the CDR3 reads TGTGCCAGCAGCTTGAGACCACGGGACAGCTCTGGAAACACCATATATTTT. The chain is built from TRBV7-6 and TRBJ1-3; 7 bases line up with TRBD1. J gave up 0 bases and V 3 bases, and 8 bases lay outside the gene matches. The V gene's germline CDR1 is SGHVS and CDR2 FNYEAQ. The CDR3 is 17 amino acids.